The clone carrying this T cell receptor beta chain was recorded many times. What it recognizes is unknown. This entry is derived from a study of tumor-infiltrating lymphocytes in primary liver carcinoma. Study-wide results and limits: Comparison of CD4+ and CD8+ repertoires was precluded by bulk unsorted samples.

Priming with a constant-region primer yielded TCR beta cDNA from about 510 ng total RNA. ARM-PCR, slightly modified, supplied the TCR beta libraries through three nested multiplex PCR rounds. A C-beta reverse primer and TRBV1-TRBV30 forward primers served in each of the first two PCR rounds, at 10 cycles apiece. TCRdb used MiXCR to reprocess the multiplex PCR reads, holding one entry per CDR3 protein. The repertoire consists of 310,000 or so distinct CDR3 sequences, with about 61% occurring once and the leading ten covering about 6%. They got blood RNA out of unsorted whole blood and also pulled out germline DNA. No patient had received treatment, and all had chronic HBV infection. V was cut by 1 base and J by 3 bases, with 17 bases left in between. The CDR3 covers 17 residues. Germline V CDR1 and CDR2: LGHNA, YNFKEQ.

The chain recombines TRBV4-2 with TRBJ2-3; D possibly corresponds to TRBD1 (6 bases). Sample: peripheral blood. This TCR came from a man aged 35 to 55 with primary liver carcinoma and hepatitis B virus infection. CDR3 DNA sequence: TGTGCCAGCAGCCAAGGGGATGGTAGGGGGATGACAGATACGCAGTATTTT. This sequence encodes CASSQGDGRGMTDTQYF.